This T cell receptor beta chain is from a study of cytomegalovirus exposure and HLA in healthy donors. A multiplex PCR was run with 60 Vbeta primers and 13 Jbeta primers. Assay: immunoSEQ multiplex PCR; the TCRdb copy retains only in-frame clones and omits some. The sample lists 100,000 to 150,000 clones, 70% to 80% occurring once. This CDR3 region has 14 residues. Germline loops: CDR1 SQVTM, CDR2 ANQGSEA. V shed 6 bases, J shed 2 bases, and the junction held 6 bases outside the gene matches. Sequenced input: PBMCs. This rearrangement joins TRBV29-1 to TRBJ1-5, with 8 bases lining up with TRBD1. This sequence originates from a woman aged 45-59 years in good health and CMV-seronegative. The CDR3 nucleotides read TGCAGCGTCCGGACAGGGAAAGGCAATCAGCCCCAGCATTTT. Protein: CSVRTGKGNQPQHF. The whole variable domain, remainder taken from reference TRBV29-1 and TRBJ1-5, is SAVISQKPSRDICQRGTSLTIQCQVDSQVTMMFWYRQQPGQSLTLIATANQGSEATYESGFVIDKFPISRPNLTFSTLTVSNMSPEDSSIYLCSVRTGKGNQPQHFGDGTRLSIL.